The clone carrying this T cell receptor beta chain was recorded many times. The record originates from a study of spatial heterogeneity in lung cancer. Study background: Sequence detection consistently recorded a greater number of beta-chain than alpha-chain sequences.

Stated time point: blood at routine non-recurrence follow-up after resection. The study tagged each TCR cDNA molecule with a unique molecular identifier. TCRdb re-called the 5' RACE reads with MiXCR, one entry per CDR3 protein. The repertoire holds approximately 16,000 distinct CDR3 sequences, 6.3% seen once, with roughly 23% in the top ten. This CDR3 has 14 amino acids. The V gene's germline CDR1 is SQVTM and CDR2 ANQGSEA. J gave up 4 bases and V 8 bases, and 9 bases lay outside the gene matches. The material was PBMCs, obtained at follow-up. V gene TRBV29-1 combines with J gene TRBJ2-1; 9 bases match TRBD1. The TCR sequence derives from a male donor with early-stage non-small cell lung cancer. The CDR3 loop is CSSTGTGYYNEQFF. CDR3 nucleotide sequence: TGCAGCAGCACCGGGACAGGGTATTACAATGAGCAGTTCTTC.